A single TCR beta chain is shown here with its context. Its antigen is unidentified. The data derive from a study of T cells in narcolepsy. In the study overall: Healthy controls were enrolled alongside patients with narcolepsy type 1 or type 2.

Libraries were prepared by immunoSEQ multiplex PCR; TCRdb keeps only in-frame clonotypes and omits some of them. The sample shows 10,000 or so clones, approximately 70% of them seen only once. Regarding the study as a whole: Comparing one patient's CSF and blood CD4+ clonotypes highlighted HCRT- and TRIB2-specific autoreactive clonotypes. Blood of same and different patients, but not healthy controls, reportedly held recurring autoreactive clonotypes.

Germline assignment: CDR1 SGHDT and CDR2 YYEEEE. The CDR3 is 17 residues long. The V end was cut by 2 bases, the J end by 1 base, with 18 bases between. The receptor's source is a human donor with narcolepsy. Sequencing was performed on CD45RA- memory CD8+ T cells from PBMCs. This chain links TRBV5-6 with TRBJ2-5; tentatively, D is TRBD1 or TRBD2 (6 bases each). CDR3 sequence: CASSFPPFSGAQETQYF. The CDR3, as DNA: TGTGCCAGCAGCTTTCCCCCTTTCTCGGGGGCCCAAGAGACCCAGTACTTC.